Listed below are T cell receptor beta chains from one sample, sequenced in a study of T cell responses to AZD1222 COVID-19 vaccine. The assay was immunoSEQ multiplex PCR, and TCRdb's table has in-frame clones only and misses some. In the table there are about 150,000 clones, roughly 90% of which are singletons. Sequencing was performed on peripheral blood, taken on day 0 of AZD1222 vaccination. Receptor source: an adult in good health. Each CDR3 is given without its conserved first and last residue.

v_gene	j_gene	CDR3aa
TRBV9	TRBJ2-1	ASSVGGSGGQF
TRBV10-3	TRBJ2-1	AITGEGYNEQF
TRBV19	TRBJ2-5	ASSGQGGETQY
TRBV24-1	TRBJ1-4	PRLENATNEKLF
TRBV7-2	TRBJ1-6	ASSLAPGVGVNSYNSPLH
TRBV7-2	TRBJ1-2	ASSSEQAYGYT
TRBV9	TRBJ2-1	ASSHGSSSYNEQF
TRBV5-1	TRBJ2-3	ASTQPRETTSTDTQY
TRBV30	TRBJ1-4	AWSPGDRLF
TRBV10-1	TRBJ2-3	ASSDRTTDTQY
TRBV28	TRBJ2-7	ASSLLGTGKTYEQY
TRBV19	TRBJ2-1	ASSGLAGFNNEQF
TRBV11-3	TRBJ1-1	ASSFDRTGEAF
TRBV5-1	TRBJ2-5	ASSLWDRFQETQY
TRBV24-1	TRBJ2-1	ATSGGDLSSYNEQF
TRBV12-3/TRBV12-4	TRBJ1-1	ASTLAGRGSF
TRBV4-2	TRBJ2-7	ASSQDSGLEQY
TRBV7-2	TRBJ2-7	ASSLDFRLKY
TRBV3-1/TRBV3-2	TRBJ2-1	ASSRQGDSSYNEQF
TRBV30	TRBJ2-3	ASKRESPDTQY
TRBV14	TRBJ2-7	ASSQGLRVVGQY
TRBV9	TRBJ2-5	ASSVTGRGAGSQETQY
TRBV5-5	TRBJ2-2	ASSWGATGGHTGELF
TRBV11-2	TRBJ1-2	ASSLVGGNYGYT
TRBV10-3	TRBJ1-6	AISEDRRNSPLH
TRBV7-2	TRBJ2-7	ASSLDNRDPWEQY
TRBV19	TRBJ1-5	ASKGRENQPQH
TRBV19	TRBJ1-6	ASSIGTLRLPSPLH
TRBV19	TRBJ1-1	ASTLTLTGTEAF
TRBV7-9	TRBJ2-3	ASSELAGGAGTQY
TRBV7-8	TRBJ2-7	ASSLRVAGEFGEQY
TRBV5-1	TRBJ1-2	ASSASGQAYGYT
TRBV30	TRBJ1-3	AWSVGRAEAGNTIY
TRBV27	TRBJ2-1	ASNPGLAGKGSYNEQF
TRBV7-8	TRBJ2-7	ASSLGPSGGYEQY
TRBV6-6	TRBJ2-5	ASRYTSGGAPETQY
TRBV6-2/TRBV6-3	TRBJ2-7	ASSYPGDLNEQY
TRBV15	TRBJ1-3	ATSRGSGNTIY
TRBV29-1	TRBJ2-2	SVDFSFRQGVTAGELF
TRBV24-1	TRBJ2-5	ATSDRLQETQY
TRBV11-2	TRBJ1-5	ASSQGGPGSRDQPQH
TRBV11-2	TRBJ1-1	ASSFGTGNTEAF
TRBV6-6	TRBJ2-2	ASSRPRQGNTGELF
TRBV5-1	TRBJ2-1	ASSISLGDWSNNEQF
TRBV7-8	TRBJ1-6	ASSRGGTNSPLH
TRBV7-9	TRBJ1-5	ASSSDRGKYNQPQH
TRBV6-2/TRBV6-3	TRBJ2-7	ASSYPDYYEQY
TRBV28	TRBJ2-7	ASRSLGPLYEQY
TRBV19	TRBJ1-5	ASSIFPGQGNQPQH
TRBV7-2	TRBJ1-6	ASSPANSYNSPLH
TRBV4-3	TRBJ2-1	ASSQDSLSGTRGDEQF
TRBV6-2/TRBV6-3	TRBJ2-5	ASSRPSGGVQETQY
TRBV18	TRBJ1-1	ASSPSMNTEAF